This T cell receptor beta chain was profiled in a study of regulatory T cells in long-lasting Graves disease. Time point in this sample: newly diagnosed GD, antithyroid drugs for less than 3 months. Making the TCR library involved RNA that had been extracted from PBMCs. Through Arm-PCR of CDR3 regions and iRepertoire HTBI primers, TCR beta libraries were built. TCRdb fed the multiplex PCR reads into MiXCR, producing one record per CDR3 protein. The repertoire has about 330,000 distinct CDR3 sequences, around 16% of them found once; the top ten carry around 21%. Findings and limits, study-wide: TCR diversity in persistent Graves' patients was below that of newly diagnosed ones. Whereas new patients shared about a thousand public clonotypes, persistent patients shared more, at under 3,500. Favored usage of TRBV28, TRBJ1-2 and TRBJ2-5 was recorded in persistent disease.

Germline-derived CDR1 and CDR2 are SGHDN and FVKESK. This CDR3 comprises 14 residues. Comments on this clonotype: Its antigen is currently unknown. One base away lies a much larger clone, so this may be a sequencing read error.

The data also belong to a second study, concerning T cells in Graves' hyperthyroidism and ophthalmopathy. That work states: Based on clinical symptoms, serum thyroxine and TRAb, thyroid ultrasound and orbital computed tomography, diagnoses were reached.

This clonotype was sampled from a woman younger than 35 with Graves disease. The chain is built from TRBV14 and TRBJ2-3, with D possibly TRBD2 on 6 matching bases. The sequencing used peripheral blood mononuclear cells (PBMCs), collected at new diagnosis, from a patient treated with antithyroid drugs. CDR3 sequence reads: CASSPLGRLDMQYF. The CDR3, as DNA: TGTGCCAGCAGCCCCCTAGGGAGGCTAGATATGCAGTATTTT.